The clone carrying this T cell receptor beta chain was found once. Its antigen is unidentified. The CDR3 length is 15 residues. Germline CDR1 and CDR2: SGHDT and YYEEEE. Prepared TCR beta cDNA libraries contained unique molecular identifiers. One entry per CDR3 protein results from TCRdb running MiXCR on the PCR reads. In the table there are roughly 800,000 distinct CDR3 sequences, just over 45% of which are singletons. This specimen belongs to a study of post-analysis software for immune sequencing data. Overall study results and limits: Samples made in the same batch grouped tightly together by F measure. In patients, TRBV5-6, TRBV5-1 and TRBV20-1 belonged to five or six TRBV segments found more frequently than in controls.

The V call is TRBV5-6, the J call TRBJ2-1, with TRBD1 matching over 9 bases. The J call may be in error: the DNA end matches TRBJ2-7 better. The receptor was derived from a girl aged 10 to 17 with multiple sclerosis. Sequencing was done on a sample of blood. CDR3 sequence reads: CASSLWDRDHNEQYF. In nucleotides, the CDR3 is TGTGCCAGCAGCTTGTGGGACAGGGACCACAATGAGCAGTACTTC.